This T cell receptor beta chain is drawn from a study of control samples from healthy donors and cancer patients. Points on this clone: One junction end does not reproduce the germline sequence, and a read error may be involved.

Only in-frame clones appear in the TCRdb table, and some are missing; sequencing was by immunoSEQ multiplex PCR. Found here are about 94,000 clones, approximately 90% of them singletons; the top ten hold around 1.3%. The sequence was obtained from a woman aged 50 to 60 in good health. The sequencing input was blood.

The CDR3 loop reads CASSPLAGATGELFF. The CDR3 region has the DNA TGTGCTAGCAGCCCTCTAGCGGGAGCCACCGGGGAGCTGTTTTTT. This chain links TRBV7-7 with TRBJ2-2; 10 positions agree with TRBD2. The germline CDR1 and CDR2 sequences are SSHAT and FNYEAQ (reference sequence). The CDR3 loop spans 15 amino acids.